This T cell receptor beta chain was found in a study of T cells in Graves' hyperthyroidism and ophthalmopathy. This clonotype showed up many times. Antigen unknown. Those patients with uncontrolled infection, other autoimmune disease, pregnancy or lactation were excluded. The CDR3 totals 14 residues. V lost 0 bases and J lost 8, with 12 bases in between. Germline V lookup: CDR1 SGDLS, CDR2 YYNGEE. Using RNA transcripts as the source, TCR beta CDR3 regions were amplified. The HTBI primer set served for first-round RT-PCR of the TCR CDR3. Using its own MiXCR run on the multiplex PCR reads, TCRdb lists one record per CDR3 protein. The table records more than 600,000 distinct CDR3 sequences, about 16% of them present only once. General observations from the study: The model forecast ophthalmopathy, anticipating it by a median about six months before onset.

The sequence derives from a man younger than 30 with Graves' hyperthyroidism. The chain uses TRBV9 and TRBJ2-1, with D possibly TRBD2 on 5 matching bases. Sequencing was carried out using blood. The DNA for the CDR3 is TGTGCCAGCAGCGTAGTTTCGGGGAGCGATGAGCAGTTCTTC. It yields the protein CASSVVSGSDEQFF. Full variable domain (remainder filled in from reference TRBV9 and TRBJ2-1): DSGVTQTPKHLITATGQRVTLRCSPRSGDLSVYWYQQSLDQGLQFLIQYYNGEERAKGNILERFSAQQFPDLHSELNLSSLELGDSALYFCASSVVSGSDEQFFGPGTRLTVL.